Listed below are T cell receptor beta chains from one sample, sequenced in a study of T cell changes during pregnancy in multiple sclerosis. Libraries were prepared by immunoSEQ multiplex PCR; TCRdb keeps only in-frame clonotypes and omits some of them. The sample has 60,000 to 75,000 clones, approximately 90% seen once. Source: peripheral blood, taken after pregnancy. The receptors here all came from a female donor with multiple sclerosis, enrolled in a pregnancy study. The CDR3 runs from the conserved cysteine through the conserved F or W. The D gene is left open where the match is weak. The listing skips clone size in some rows; elsewhere it reads once, few, many or a size class.

size: .
J: TRBJ2-7
D: .
V: TRBV4-1
DNA: TGCGCCAGCAGCCAAGAGGGCCGGGACATTTACGAGCAGTACTTC
CDR3: CASSQEGRDIYEQYF

size: once
J: TRBJ2-7
D: TRBD1
V: TRBV18
DNA: TGTGCCAGCTCACCACCTATTGGGCAGGGGGACTCCTACGAGCAGTACTTC
CDR3: CASSPPIGQGDSYEQYF

size: once
J: TRBJ2-2
D: TRBD2
V: TRBV28
DNA: TGTGCCAGCAGCCGCGGGGGCGGGAGGGATCGCGTGGAGCTGTTTTTT
CDR3: CASSRGGGRDRVELFF

size: .
J: TRBJ2-7
D: TRBD2
V: TRBV7-2
DNA: TGTGCCAGCAGCCCTACTAGCGGGAGGGGGGACGAGCAGTACTTC
CDR3: CASSPTSGRGDEQYF

size: .
J: TRBJ1-2
D: .
V: TRBV10-3
DNA: TGTGCCATCGGGACACAGTATGGCTACACCTTC
CDR3: CAIGTQYGYTF

size: .
J: TRBJ2-7
D: .
V: TRBV7-7
DNA: TGTGCCAGCAGCTTAAATGCTGGCGGCGAGCAGTACTTC
CDR3: CASSLNAGGEQYF

size: once
J: TRBJ2-7
D: TRBD2
V: TRBV30
DNA: TGTGCCTGGAGTACTAGCGGGAGCCGGAGCTCCTACGAGCAGTACTTC
CDR3: CAWSTSGSRSSYEQYF

size: .
J: TRBJ1-6
D: TRBD1
V: TRBV4-1
DNA: TGCGCCAGCAGCCAACGGAGGACAGGGTATTCACCCCTCCACTTT
CDR3: CASSQRRTGYSPLHF

size: few
J: TRBJ2-2
D: TRBD2
V: TRBV28
DNA: TGTGCCAGCAGTCCTCATAGCGGGAAGAACACCGGGGAGCTGTTTTTT
CDR3: CASSPHSGKNTGELFF

size: .
J: TRBJ1-2
D: .
V: TRBV19
DNA: TGTGCCAGTAACGCGGGCCGGGGCTATGGCTACACCTTC
CDR3: CASNAGRGYGYTF

size: once
J: TRBJ2-2
D: TRBD2
V: TRBV5-8
DNA: TGTGCCAGCAGCTTGGCCACGGCTAGCGGACAGAACACCGGGGAGCTGTTTTTT
CDR3: CASSLATASGQNTGELFF

size: .
J: TRBJ1-2
D: TRBD1
V: TRBV4-1
DNA: TGCGCCAGCAGCCAAGATTTCACAGGGGGTATGCGGGGCTACACCTTC
CDR3: CASSQDFTGGMRGYTF

size: .
J: TRBJ2-7
D: .
V: TRBV28
DNA: TGTGCCAGCAGCCCCGTTTCCGTGTCCTACGAGCAGTACTTC
CDR3: CASSPVSVSYEQYF

size: .
J: TRBJ1-5
D: TRBD1
V: TRBV19
DNA: TGTGCCAGTAGTGCCACAGGGGGCTGTCAGCCCCAGCATTTT
CDR3: CASSATGGCQPQHF

size: .
J: TRBJ1-3
D: .
V: TRBV29-1
DNA: TGCAGCGTTGGGGCGTCGGCTGGAAACACCATATATTTT
CDR3: CSVGASAGNTIYF

size: .
J: TRBJ1-2
D: .
V: TRBV6-5
DNA: TGTGCCAGCAAGGAAGCGGGGCATAACTATGGCTACACCTTC
CDR3: CASKEAGHNYGYTF

size: .
J: TRBJ1-2
D: .
V: TRBV5-5
DNA: TGTGCCAGCAGCCCACAACAGGGAAACTATGGCTACACCTTC
CDR3: CASSPQQGNYGYTF

size: .
J: TRBJ1-2
D: TRBD1
V: TRBV6-5
DNA: TGTGCCAGCAGTTACTTGGACCGCACAGGGGATGGCTACACCTTC
CDR3: CASSYLDRTGDGYTF

size: .
J: TRBJ1-2
D: .
V: TRBV28
DNA: TGTGCCAGCAGTTTAGCGGTGACCTATGGCTACACCTTC
CDR3: CASSLAVTYGYTF

size: .
J: TRBJ2-1
D: .
V: TRBV7-9
DNA: TGTGCCAGCAGCCCTCCCCCGGTGAGCGGGTTGTTCGATGAGCAGTTCTTC
CDR3: CASSPPPVSGLFDEQFF

size: .
J: TRBJ1-2
D: .
V: TRBV13
DNA: TGTGCCAGCAGCGTCCGGGCAGGGAAGGGTTTTAACTATGGCTACACCTTC
CDR3: CASSVRAGKGFNYGYTF

size: .
J: TRBJ1-1
D: .
V: TRBV29-1
DNA: TGCAGCTCTAGCGGGAACACTGAAGCTTTCTTT
CDR3: CSSSGNTEAFF

size: .
J: TRBJ2-5
D: .
V: TRBV5-1
DNA: TGCGCCAGCAGCCAAGACTTTCACCAAGAGACCCAGTACTTC
CDR3: CASSQDFHQETQYF

size: .
J: TRBJ2-1
D: TRBD1
V: TRBV19
DNA: TGTGCCAGTAGTACTACCACAGGGGGCCAGGGGTTCTTC
CDR3: CASSTTTGGQGFF

size: few
J: TRBJ1-1
D: .
V: TRBV5-1
DNA: TGCGCCAGCAGCTTGGGTTCGGAAGCTTTCTTT
CDR3: CASSLGSEAFF

size: .
J: TRBJ1-2
D: .
V: TRBV30
DNA: TGTGCCTGGAGACGGTCAGGGGCTAACTATGGCTACACCTTC
CDR3: CAWRRSGANYGYTF

size: .
J: TRBJ2-5
D: .
V: TRBV9
DNA: TGTGCCAGCAGCGGGAGGGAGACCCAGTACTTC
CDR3: CASSGRETQYF

size: .
J: TRBJ2-2
D: TRBD2
V: TRBV2
DNA: TGTGCCAGCAGTGAAGCGCGACCCTCCGGGAGGACCGGGGAGCTGTTTTTT
CDR3: CASSEARPSGRTGELFF

size: .
J: TRBJ1-1
D: TRBD1
V: TRBV7-6
DNA: TGTGCCAGCAGCTTAGGGCCACCGGGACAGGGGGTACCTGAAGCTTTCTTT
CDR3: CASSLGPPGQGVPEAFF

size: .
J: TRBJ1-4
D: TRBD1
V: TRBV7-9
DNA: TGTGCCAGCAGCCCACAGGGGCTTGGGGAAAAACTGTTTTTT
CDR3: CASSPQGLGEKLFF

size: .
J: TRBJ2-1
D: .
V: TRBV7-8
DNA: TGTGCCAGCAGCGCCTTTCAGAATGAGCAGTTCTTC
CDR3: CASSAFQNEQFF

size: .
J: TRBJ2-1
D: .
V: TRBV7-9
DNA: TGTGCCAGCAGCCCTAGACCGGCTTCCTACAATGAGCAGTTCTTC
CDR3: CASSPRPASYNEQFF

size: .
J: TRBJ2-2
D: .
V: TRBV30
DNA: TGTGCCTGGGCCTCCGGCCAGGGGTTCGGGGAGCTGTTTTTT
CDR3: CAWASGQGFGELFF

size: .
J: TRBJ2-7
D: .
V: TRBV5-1
DNA: TGCGCCAGCAGCCGGGGGGCGGGAAAGGACGAGCAGTACTTC
CDR3: CASSRGAGKDEQYF

size: .
J: TRBJ2-1
D: TRBD1
V: TRBV10-1
DNA: TGCGCCAGCAGCCCCGGACAGGGCACCCTTCCCTACAATGAGCAGTTCTTC
CDR3: CASSPGQGTLPYNEQFF

size: .
J: TRBJ1-5
D: TRBD1
V: TRBV10-3
DNA: TGTGCCATCAGCGTAACCGGGACAGGGGATCAGCCCCAGCATTTT
CDR3: CAISVTGTGDQPQHF

size: .
J: TRBJ2-3
D: TRBD2
V: TRBV4-1
DNA: TGCGCCAGCAGCCGTAGACTAGCGACCACAGATACGCAGTATTTT
CDR3: CASSRRLATTDTQYF

size: .
J: TRBJ1-1
D: .
V: TRBV5-6
DNA: TGTGCCAGCAGCTTGGCCCCGGTGAACACTGAAGCTTTCTTT
CDR3: CASSLAPVNTEAFF

size: .
J: TRBJ1-2
D: TRBD1
V: TRBV7-9
DNA: TGTGCCAGCAGCTTTGACAGGGGGAGAGGCTACACCTTC
CDR3: CASSFDRGRGYTF

size: once
J: TRBJ1-1
D: .
V: TRBV7-9
DNA: TGTGCCAGCAGCTCCCTGATATCGGGGGGCACTGAAGCTTTCTTT
CDR3: CASSSLISGGTEAFF

size: .
J: TRBJ2-1
D: TRBD2
V: TRBV5-1
DNA: TGCGCCAGCAGCTTGGGGCCCCCTCTAGCGGGAGCGAACTATGAGCAGTTCTTC
CDR3: CASSLGPPLAGANYEQFF

size: .
J: TRBJ2-1
D: TRBD2
V: TRBV5-1
DNA: TGCGCCAGCAGCCCGCGGTGGAGCGGGAGGCCCAGCTCCTACAATGAGCAGTTCTTC
CDR3: CASSPRWSGRPSSYNEQFF

size: .
J: TRBJ2-7
D: TRBD1
V: TRBV9
DNA: TGTGCCAGCAGCCCGTGGGACAGTTTGTACGAGCAGTACTTC
CDR3: CASSPWDSLYEQYF

size: .
J: TRBJ1-2
D: TRBD1
V: TRBV2
DNA: TGTGCCACCCAAAGACAGGGGGCGGGTTCCGATGGCTACACCTTC
CDR3: CATQRQGAGSDGYTF

size: .
J: TRBJ2-3
D: .
V: TRBV2
DNA: TGTGCCAGCAGTGAAGTCAGCGGAAAGCGCACAGATACGCAGTATTTT
CDR3: CASSEVSGKRTDTQYF

size: .
J: TRBJ2-7
D: TRBD1
V: TRBV5-4
DNA: TGTGCCAGCAGTTCGGGGACAGTGAGCTACGAGCAGTACTTC
CDR3: CASSSGTVSYEQYF

size: .
J: TRBJ1-1
D: TRBD1
V: TRBV10-3
DNA: TGTGCCATCAGAATCACGGGACAGGGACGAGCCAACACTGAAGCTTTCTTT
CDR3: CAIRITGQGRANTEAFF

size: .
J: TRBJ1-2
D: .
V: TRBV5-1
DNA: TGCGCCAGCAGCTCAGAAGGGGTATATGGCTACACCTTC
CDR3: CASSSEGVYGYTF

size: once
J: TRBJ1-1
D: .
V: TRBV28
DNA: TGTGCCAGCAGCCGACCAGGCAGGAACACTGAAGCTTTCTTT
CDR3: CASSRPGRNTEAFF

size: .
J: TRBJ2-2
D: .
V: TRBV29-1
DNA: TGCAGCGTTTCGGGACACACGAACACCGGGGAGCTGTTTTTT
CDR3: CSVSGHTNTGELFF

size: .
J: TRBJ2-7
D: TRBD2
V: TRBV7-9
DNA: TGTGCCACAAGCGGGAAGACCAACTACGAGCAGTACTTC
CDR3: CATSGKTNYEQYF

size: .
J: TRBJ2-3
D: .
V: TRBV9
DNA: TGTGCCAGCAGCTTAAGTGGGGCCGGGCTGCCCGGTACGCAGTATTTT
CDR3: CASSLSGAGLPGTQYF

size: .
J: TRBJ1-1
D: .
V: TRBV19
DNA: TGTGCCAGTAGTTACCGGGAGAACACTGAAGCTTTCTTT
CDR3: CASSYRENTEAFF

size: .
J: TRBJ2-1
D: .
V: TRBV30
DNA: TGTGCCTGGATAGAGTTGGGTAGCGGTGGGAAAAGCTTCTTC
CDR3: CAWIELGSGGKSFF